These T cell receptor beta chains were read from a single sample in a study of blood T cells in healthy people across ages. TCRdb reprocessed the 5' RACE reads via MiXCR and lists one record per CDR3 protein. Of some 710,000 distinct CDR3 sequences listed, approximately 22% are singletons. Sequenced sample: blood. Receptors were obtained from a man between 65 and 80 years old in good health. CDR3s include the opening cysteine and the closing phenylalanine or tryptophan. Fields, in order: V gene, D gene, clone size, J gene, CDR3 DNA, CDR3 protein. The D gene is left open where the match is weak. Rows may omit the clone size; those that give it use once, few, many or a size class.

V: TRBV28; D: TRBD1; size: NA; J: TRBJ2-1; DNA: TGTGCCAGCAGGGGGACAGGGGGAGAGCAGTTCTTC; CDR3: CASRGTGGEQFF
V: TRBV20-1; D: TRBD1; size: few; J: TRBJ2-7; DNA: TGCAGTGCTGACGGGACAGGGGGTTTCTACGAGCAGTACTTC; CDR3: CSADGTGGFYEQYF
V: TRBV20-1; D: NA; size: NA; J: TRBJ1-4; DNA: TGCAGTGCTAGAGACGGAAGGGCGACTAATGAAAAACTGTTTTTT; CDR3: CSARDGRATNEKLFF
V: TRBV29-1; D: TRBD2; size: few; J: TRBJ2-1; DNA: TGCAGCGTTGATGGCGGGAGTTACAATGAGCAGTTCTTC; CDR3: CSVDGGSYNEQFF
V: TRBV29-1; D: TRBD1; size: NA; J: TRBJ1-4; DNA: TGCAGCGTGGGGAGACAGGGCAATGAAAAACTGTTTTTT; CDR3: CSVGRQGNEKLFF
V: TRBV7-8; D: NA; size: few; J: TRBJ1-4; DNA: TGTGCCAGCAGTCCCAGGGACCTTAATGAAAAACTGTTTTTT; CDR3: CASSPRDLNEKLFF
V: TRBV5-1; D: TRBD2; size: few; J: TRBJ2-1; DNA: TGCGCCAGCAGCACCTGGACTAGCGGGAGCTCCTACAGTGAGCAGTTCTTC; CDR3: CASSTWTSGSSYSEQFF
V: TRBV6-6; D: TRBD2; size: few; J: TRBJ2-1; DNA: TGTGCCACCTTACTAGCGGGAGAATACAATGAGCAGTTCTTC; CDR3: CATLLAGEYNEQFF
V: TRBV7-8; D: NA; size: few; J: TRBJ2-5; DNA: TGTGCCAGCAGTTCTTCCCTCCTGGGAGCGGAGACCCAGTACTTC; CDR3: CASSSSLLGAETQYF
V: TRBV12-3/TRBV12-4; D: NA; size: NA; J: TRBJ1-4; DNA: TGTGCCAGCAGTTATGAGGCAGGGGTGGCTGAAAAACTGTTTTTT; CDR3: CASSYEAGVAEKLFF
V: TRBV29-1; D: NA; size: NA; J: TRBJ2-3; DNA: TGCAGCGTTGGGGTGAGGGGGTCCGGTAATACGCAGTATTTT; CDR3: CSVGVRGSGNTQYF
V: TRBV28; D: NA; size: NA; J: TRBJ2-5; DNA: TGTGCCAGCAGTTCGCCCCGGAGCTTCCAAGAGACCCAGTACTTC; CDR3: CASSSPRSFQETQYF
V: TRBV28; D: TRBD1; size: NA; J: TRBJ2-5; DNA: TGTGCCAGCAGTTTAGACAGGGAAAGAAGAGAGCAGTACTTC; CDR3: CASSLDRERREQYF
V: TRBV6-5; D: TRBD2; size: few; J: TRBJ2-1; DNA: TGTGCCAGCAGGGCCGTGACTAGCCCGTCCTACAATGAGCAGTTCTTC; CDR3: CASRAVTSPSYNEQFF
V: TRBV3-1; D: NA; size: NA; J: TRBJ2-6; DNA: TGTGCCAGCAGCCTTGTCGCTGTCCCTGGGGCCAACGTCCTGACTTTC; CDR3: CASSLVAVPGANVLTF
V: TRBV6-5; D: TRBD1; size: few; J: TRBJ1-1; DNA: TGTACCAGCAGACCGACAGGGGCCACTGAAGCTTTCTTT; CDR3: CTSRPTGATEAFF
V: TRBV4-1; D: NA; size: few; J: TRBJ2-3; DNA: TGCGCCAGCAGCCAGCCTCCGGCAGATACGCAGTATTTT; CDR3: CASSQPPADTQYF
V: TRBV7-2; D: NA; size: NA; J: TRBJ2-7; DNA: TGTGCCAGCAGCTTAGCGGTAGTAAATCCCTCCTACGAGCAGTACTTC; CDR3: CASSLAVVNPSYEQYF
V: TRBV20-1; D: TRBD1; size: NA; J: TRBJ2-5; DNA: TGCAGTGCCAGAACAGGGGCAGCTTCCCAAGAGACCCAGTACTTC; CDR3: CSARTGAASQETQYF
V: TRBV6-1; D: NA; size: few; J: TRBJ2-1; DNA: TGTGCCAGTCGACAGGCCTCAGACAATGAGCAGTTCTTC; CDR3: CASRQASDNEQFF
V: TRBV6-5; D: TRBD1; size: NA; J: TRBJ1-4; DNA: TGTGCCAGCAGCCGACTTGACAGGGGGCACGTAAAACTGTTTTTT; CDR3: CASSRLDRGHVKLFF
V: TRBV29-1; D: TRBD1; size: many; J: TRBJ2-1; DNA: TGCAGCGCACGGGACAGGGAAATATCGGGCAATGAGCAGTTCTTC; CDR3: CSARDREISGNEQFF
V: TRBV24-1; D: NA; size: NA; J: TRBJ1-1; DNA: TGTGCCACCAGTGAACCCGGGGGGACTGAAGCTTTCTTT; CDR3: CATSEPGGTEAFF
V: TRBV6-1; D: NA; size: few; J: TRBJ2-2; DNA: TGTGCCAGCAGATGGGGGGCCACCGGGGAGCTGTTTTTT; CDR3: CASRWGATGELFF
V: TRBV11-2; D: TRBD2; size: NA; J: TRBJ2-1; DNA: TGTGCCAGCAGCTTAGAAACTAGCGGGAGCTATGAGCAGTTCTTC; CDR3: CASSLETSGSYEQFF
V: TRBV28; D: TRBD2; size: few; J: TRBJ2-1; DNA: TGTGCCAGCAGCCGCGCGGGGGGGGGCTCCTACAATGAGCAGTTCTTC; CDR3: CASSRAGGGSYNEQFF
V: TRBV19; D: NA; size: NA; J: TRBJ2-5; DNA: TGTGCCAGTAGTATAGATCTCTGGAGGCGGGAGACCCAGTACTTC; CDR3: CASSIDLWRRETQYF
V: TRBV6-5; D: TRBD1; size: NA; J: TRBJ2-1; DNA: TGTGCCAGCAGTAACGACAGGGGCGAGTACAATGAGCAGTTCTTC; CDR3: CASSNDRGEYNEQFF
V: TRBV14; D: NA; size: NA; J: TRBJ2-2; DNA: TGTGCCAGCAGTCGCAACAGGGAAACCGGGGAGCTGTTTTTT; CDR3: CASSRNRETGELFF